The T cell receptor (beta chain) under discussion was sequenced for a study of OX40 agonist ivuxolimab in advanced cancers. With respect to the entire study: The costimulatory receptor OX40 (CD134) was targeted by ivuxolimab, a fully human IgG2 agonistic monoclonal antibody. Intravenous ivuxolimab was administered to patients every 2 weeks at six dose levels: 0.01, 0.1, 0.3, 1.5, 3 and 10 mg/kg. Of the 52 patients in dose escalation, 19 had hepatocellular carcinoma, about 15 had melanoma, 9 had renal cell carcinoma and 9 had head and neck cancer. In the dose-escalation cohort, about four fifths of patients were male, and the mean age was around 60 years with a range of roughly 23 to 79. Patients were allowed to have had prior anti-PD-1, anti-PD-L1 or anti-CTLA-4 therapy, and around two fifths of the dose-escalation patients had been treated with checkpoint inhibitors. Partial responses occurred in three dose-escalation patients: two with cutaneous melanoma and one with hepatocellular carcinoma. The point of sequencing TCRbeta in the periphery was to test whether ivuxolimab changed TCR sequence diversity and drove clonal T-cell expansion. The paper describes the monotherapy dose-escalation part (N = 52 patients) of the phase I trial of ivuxolimab.

Between the V and J ends, shortened by 1 base and 10 bases respectively, the junction contains 7 bases. Taken from the germline V gene, the CDR1 and CDR2 loops are SGHDN and FVKESK. The CDR3 contains 11 residues, cysteine and phenylalanine counted. The DNA shown is the 33-base CDR3, in frame from base 1. As to this clone: What this receptor recognizes is not known. No base-level quality is on record; no much larger clone is a single base apart.

The trial excluded patients who had a history of autoimmune disease or who were on systemic immunosuppression. Peripheral blood for TCR sequencing was collected from all dose cohorts at baseline, on cycle 4 day 1, and on cycle 7 day 1. Samples were obtained from an open-label, multicenter, first-in-human phase I dose-escalation trial of ivuxolimab. The trial enrolled adults with locally advanced or metastatic head and neck squamous cell, hepatocellular, melanoma or renal cell carcinoma. Before TCR sequencing, CD4+ T cells and CD8+ T cells were sorted from peripheral blood as separate populations. General findings and caveats noted by the study authors: The antigen specificity of the peripheral T cells that underwent clonal expansion was not determined. After ivuxolimab, expanded clones were on average more numerous among CD8+ T cells than among CD4+ T cells. In the 0.1-3.0 mg/kg groups, partial responders had among the lowest normalized peripheral clonal expansion, particularly in CD8+ T cells. At doses from 0.1 to 3.0 mg/kg, clonal expansion was seen in both CD4+ and CD8+ blood T cells between baseline and week 6. Low levels of normalized T-cell clonal expansion were also seen in some nonresponding patients.

For sequencing of the TCRbeta CDR3 region, genomic DNA was extracted from the sorted cells. TCRbeta CDR3 regions were sequenced using the immunoSEQ Assay. Sourced from immuneACCESS, this table was stored by TCRdb with only in-frame sequences that have V and J called. A share of the clones is absent; for the studies checked, an unresolved V gene accounts for under half, and the remainder has no known explanation. This sample lists about 64,000 clones; 85% to 95% were detected once. Roughly 0.45% of the sample belongs to the ten largest clones. The origin of this receptor is an adult with an advanced solid tumor such as melanoma, head and neck, liver or kidney cancer. The source was CD4+ or CD8+ T cells sorted from blood, collected in a trial of the OX40 agonist ivuxolimab. This receptor chain uses TRBV14 and TRBJ2-5, and perhaps TRBD2 as D gene, on 6 matching bases. CDR3 protein: CASSQGRVQYF. The DNA sequence reads TGTGCCAGCAGCCAAGGGAGGGTCCAGTACTTC.